This TCR beta chain was identified during a study of shared clonotypes between healthy human individuals. The V gene's germline CDR1 is KGHSH and CDR2 LQKENI. The CDR3 extends over 14 amino acids. The V and J ends lost 5 bases and 4 bases respectively, with 14 bases between them. Profiling relied on immunoSEQ multiplex PCR, and the TCRdb table lists in-frame clones only, not all of them. Seen here are over 1.5 million clones, approximately 98% observed once, and the top ten hold about 0.4%. The sample comprised naive CD4+ T cells sorted from blood. Subset in this sample: CD45RA+ positively selected. This sequence joins TRBV18 and TRBJ2-5; D perhaps matches TRBD1 (5 bases). The receptor's source is a man aged 25-40 years in good health. CDR3 region: CASSSTPGLETQYF. Written as DNA, the CDR3 is TGTGCCAGCTCAAGTACCCCAGGGTTAGAGACCCAGTACTTC.